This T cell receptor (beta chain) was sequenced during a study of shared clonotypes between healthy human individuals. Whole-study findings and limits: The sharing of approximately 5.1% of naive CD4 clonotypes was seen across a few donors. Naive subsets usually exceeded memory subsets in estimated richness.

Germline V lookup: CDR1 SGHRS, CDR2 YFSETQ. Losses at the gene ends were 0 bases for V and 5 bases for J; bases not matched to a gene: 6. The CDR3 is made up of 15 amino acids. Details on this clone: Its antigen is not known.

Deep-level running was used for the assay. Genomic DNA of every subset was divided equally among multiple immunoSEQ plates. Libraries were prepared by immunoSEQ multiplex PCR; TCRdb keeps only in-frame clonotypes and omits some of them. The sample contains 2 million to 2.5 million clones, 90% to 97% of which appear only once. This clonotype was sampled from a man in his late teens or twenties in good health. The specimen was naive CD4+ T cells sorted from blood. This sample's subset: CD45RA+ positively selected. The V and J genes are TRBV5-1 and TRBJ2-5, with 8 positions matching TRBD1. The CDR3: CASSLAAGGPETQYF. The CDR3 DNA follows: TGCGCCAGCAGCTTGGCGGCAGGGGGCCCGGAGACCCAGTACTTC.